Listed here are 13 T cell receptor beta chains from one sample, sequenced in a study of T-cell memory formation after mild COVID-19. TCRdb recomputed calls from the 5' RACE reads with MiXCR, one row per CDR3 protein. This table has hundreds of thousands of distinct CDR3 sequences, 20% to 25% appearing once. The sample consisted of PBMCs or a T cell subset sorted from them (not recorded which). All receptors derive from a man aged 18 to 30 who had mild COVID-19 (a few samples of this study predate the infection). Cell type and time point are not known.

The chain has TRBV10-3 and TRBJ2-3, with 9 bases lining up with TRBD1. The CDR3 contains 13 residues. CDR1 and CDR2 from the germline V gene are ENHRY and SYGVKD. J was trimmed by 6 bases and V by 6 bases; bases with no gene match: 4. The CDR3 loop reads CAIRQGAEDTQYF. Written as DNA, the CDR3 is TGTGCCATCAGACAGGGGGCGGAGGATACGCAGTATTTT.

There are a few counts of this clonotype. The rearrangement uses TRBV7-2 and TRBJ2-3; 10 bases are shared with TRBD1. Germline assignment: CDR1 SGHTA and CDR2 FQGNSA. With 1 base clipped from V and 9 bases from J, the junction kept 1 base outside the gene matches. This CDR3 contains 13 residues. CDR3 protein: CASSLGTGGTQYF. CDR3 DNA sequence: TGTGCCAGCAGCTTAGGGACAGGGGGGACGCAGTATTTT.

V usage is TRBV1 and J usage is TRBJ1-2; the D call TRBD1 from the table was never checked on the DNA. TRBV1 is noted as a pseudogene. This CDR3 has 13 amino acids. CDR3 protein: CTSSQDAGDGYTF. The CDR3, as DNA: TGCACCAGCAGCCAAGATGCGGGGGACGGCTACACCTTC.

V usage is TRBV6-5 and J usage is TRBJ2-7, with D perhaps TRBD1 or TRBD2 (7 bases each). The CDR3 contains 16 residues. The germline V gene has CDR1 MNHEY and CDR2 SVGAGI. The V end lost 2 bases, the J end lost 3 bases, and 17 bases lay between the germline ends. The CDR3 here is CASSYAGDSFGYEQYF. The CDR3 region has the DNA TGTGCCAGCAGTTACGCGGGGGACAGTTTCGGCTACGAGCAGTACTTC.

This clonotype was observed a few times. The chain employs TRBV5-1 and TRBJ1-6, with TRBD1 matching 7 bases. Germline V gene data show CDR1 as SGHRS and CDR2 as YFSETQ. The CDR3 is 14 residues long. Trimming took 6 bases from V and 9 from J; bases not matched to a gene: 9. CDR3 nucleotide sequence: TGCGCCAGCAACAACGACAGGGATGGTTCACCCCTCCACTTT. Translated: CASNNDRDGSPLHF.

The chain has TRBV5-1 and TRBJ2-3; D gene unclear. Germline V gives CDR1 SGHRS, CDR2 YFSETQ. V lost 4 bases and J 11 bases, leaving 14 bases between the germline ends. There are 12 residues in the CDR3. Here the CDR3 reads CASSRNRNEQYF. For the CDR3, the DNA is TGCGCCAGCAGCCGAAACAGAAATGAGCAGTATTTT. The entire variable domain, with the rest obtained from reference TRBV5-1 and TRBJ2-3, is as follows: KAGVTQTPRYLIKTRGQQVTLSCSPISGHRSVSWYQQTPGQGLQFLFEYFSETQRNKGNFPGRFSGRQFSNSRSEMNVSTLELGDSALYLCASSRNRNEQYFGPGTRLTVL.

This rearrangement joins TRBV4-3 to TRBJ1-5; tentatively, D is TRBD1 (6 bases). Germline V CDR1 and CDR2: LGHNA, YSLEER. Trimming stripped 1 base from V and 2 bases from J, with 12 bases between. The CDR3 has 16 amino acids. The CDR3 DNA sequence: TGCGCCAGCAGCCAAGTATACAGGGAAGGCAATCAGCCCCAGCATTTT. Translated: CASSQVYREGNQPQHF.

The V and J genes are TRBV7-6 and TRBJ2-7, with 10 bases identical to TRBD1. Losses at the gene ends were 3 bases for V and 0 bases for J; bases not matched to a gene: 8. CDR3 length: 17 amino acids. Germline CDR1 reads SGHVS; CDR2 reads FNYEAQ. The CDR3 region is CASSFSRTGGSSYEQYF. The CDR3 DNA sequence: TGTGCCAGCAGCTTTTCCCGGACAGGGGGGAGCTCCTACGAGCAGTACTTC.

CDR3 loop: CASSLFWGGTEQYV. DNA for the CDR3: TGCGCCAGCAGCCTATTCTGGGGGGGGACCGAGCAGTACGTC. This chain joins TRBV4-1 and TRBJ2-7; TRBD2 aligns across 7 bases. Looked up from germline, CDR1 is MGHRA and CDR2 is YSYEKL. V was pared by 4 bases and J by 6 bases, with 9 bases of the junction left unmatched. CDR3 length: 14 amino acids.

This clonotype has a handful of counts. The chain joins TRBV20-1 to TRBJ2-3; D might be TRBD1 (6 bases). Germline V gene sequence: CDR1 DFQATT, CDR2 SNEGSKA (reference sequence). The CDR3 length is 13 residues. The V and J ends lost 6 bases and 3 bases respectively, with 13 bases between them. CDR3 region: CSAVSGETDTQYF. The CDR3 nucleotides are TGCAGTGCAGTATCAGGGGAGACAGATACGCAGTATTTT.

This clonotype appeared many times. The chain combines TRBV7-9 with TRBJ2-7; 7 bases fit TRBD1. V was clipped by 6 bases and J by 2 bases; unmatched bases: 7. The germline V gene has CDR1 SEHNR and CDR2 FQNEAQ (reference sequence). CDR3 length: 14 residues. This CDR3 reads CASSWGQRAYEQYF. The CDR3 nucleotides are TGTGCCAGCAGTTGGGGACAGAGAGCCTACGAGCAGTACTTC.

The chain recombines TRBV7-9 with TRBJ1-5; D might be TRBD1 (5 bases). The DNA end lines up better with TRBJ2-3; the J call may be wrong. The CDR3 has 13 residues. CDR1 SEHNR and CDR2 FQNEAQ come from the germline V gene (reference sequence). The CDR3 sequence is CASSLQGNQPQYF. CDR3 in DNA: TGTGCCAGCAGCTTACAGGGTAATCAGCCCCAGTATTTT.

The chain links TRBV6-5 to TRBJ1-1; the D gene is possibly TRBD1 (6 bases). Germline V gene sequence: CDR1 MNHEY, CDR2 SVGAGI. Trimming pared 6 bases from V and 3 bases from J, leaving 11 bases between. The CDR3 is made up of 13 amino acids. This CDR3 reads CASRGDIYTEAFF. The CDR3 DNA follows: TGTGCCAGCAGGGGGGACATTTACACTGAAGCTTTCTTT.